This TCR beta chain was sequenced in a study of blood T cell repertoires in COVID-19. Study-level information: In each case, the material was cDNA or gDNA derived from T cells, B-cell-depleted T cells, or PBMCs.

Original analysis: Reference gene primer amplification gave estimated nucleated cell counts. Sequenced by immunoSEQ multiplex PCR; TCRdb stores in-frame clones only, minus some. V and J calls and clone size follow that table, whereas D and trimming were derived from the DNA. The sample lists roughly 160,000 clones, roughly 86% occurring once. Seattle enrolled patients during active infection and tracked them longitudinally. After removal of 5 bases from V and 3 bases from J, the junction contained 8 bases not matched to a gene. Germline assignment: CDR1 SGHTA and CDR2 FQGNSA. CDR3 size: 15 residues. The clonotype was recovered from a woman aged 80 or over with COVID-19, enrolled during active disease. Sequencing input: peripheral blood. V and J are TRBV7-2 and TRBJ1-2, with TRBD1 identical over 8 bases. DNA of the CDR3: TGTGCCAGCAGCCCAAGGACAGGGATCGACTATGGCTACACCTTC. Amino acids: CASSPRTGIDYGYTF.